This T cell receptor (beta chain) was captured in a study of OX40 agonist ivuxolimab in advanced cancers. In the study overall: Ivuxolimab, which targeted the costimulatory receptor OX40 (CD134), was an agonistic, fully human IgG2 monoclonal antibody. Peripheral TCRbeta sequencing was intended to test whether TCR sequence diversity was altered and clonal T-cell expansion was caused by ivuxolimab. A male proportion of approximately 83% and a mean age of 60 years, ranging from 23 to 79, were recorded for the dose-escalation cohort. Patients were allowed to have had prior anti-PD-1, anti-PD-L1 or anti-CTLA-4 therapy, and 40% of the dose-escalation patients had previously received checkpoint inhibitors. Intravenous ivuxolimab was administered to patients every 2 weeks at six dose levels: 0.01, 0.1, 0.3, 1.5, 3 and 10 mg/kg. The paper describes the monotherapy dose-escalation part (N ≈ 52 patients) of the phase I trial of ivuxolimab. Partial responses were achieved by three dose-escalation patients, of whom one had hepatocellular carcinoma and two had cutaneous melanoma. Of the roughly 50 dose-escalation patients, hepatocellular carcinoma was present in around 19, melanoma in approximately 15, renal cell carcinoma in 9 and head and neck cancer in 9.

Genomic DNA was isolated from the sorted cells so that the TCRbeta CDR3 region could be sequenced. TCRbeta CDR3 regions were sequenced using the immunoSEQ Assay. Held by TCRdb, this immuneACCESS table contains in-frame sequences only and omits some clones. Under half of the omission traces to an unresolved V gene where checked; the cause of the rest is unknown. The sample table lists approximately 58,000 clones, 80% to 90% of them with a count of one. The ten most abundant clones make up roughly 0.77% of the sample. The trial excluded patients who had a history of autoimmune disease or were on systemic immunosuppression. Peripheral blood for TCR sequencing was collected from all dose cohorts at baseline, on cycle 4 day 1, and on cycle 7 day 1. The samples were taken from a phase I, first-in-human, multicenter, open-label dose-escalation trial of ivuxolimab. The trial enrolled adults with locally advanced or metastatic head and neck squamous cell, hepatocellular, melanoma or renal cell carcinoma. Before TCR sequencing, CD4+ and CD8+ T cells were separately sorted from peripheral blood.

General conclusions and limits of the study: After ivuxolimab, expanded clones were on average more numerous among CD8+ T cells than among CD4+ T cells. Low levels of normalized T-cell clonal expansion were also seen in some patients who did not respond. At doses from 0.1 to 3.0 mg/kg, clonal expansion was seen in both CD4+ and CD8+ blood T cells between baseline and week 6. Which antigens the clonally expanded peripheral T cells were specific for was not determined. In the 0.1-3.0 mg/kg groups, partial responders were among the patients with the lowest normalized peripheral clonal expansion, particularly in CD8+ T cells.

To note about this clone: Its antigen is unknown. The sample holds no much larger clone one base away, and base qualities are not on file.

The clonotype was recovered from an adult with an advanced solid tumor such as melanoma, head and neck, liver or kidney cancer. Material: CD4+ or CD8+ T cells sorted from blood, obtained in a trial of the OX40 agonist ivuxolimab.

This receptor carries the CDR3 CASSSGQGAQPQHF. The DNA is as follows: TGTGCCAGTAGTTCGGGACAGGGAGCTCAGCCCCAGCATTTT. The chain links TRBV19 with TRBJ1-5, with 9 middle bases fitting TRBD1. The germline V gene encodes CDR1 LNHDA and CDR2 SQIVND (reference sequence). V and J are trimmed by 5 bases and 6 bases, and the gene matches miss 5 bases of the junction. The CDR3 measures 14 amino acids from cysteine to phenylalanine. Only CDR3 DNA remains: 42 bases, in frame from the first base. The CDR3 plus the reference TRBV19 and TRBJ1-5 genes for the other parts give the full variable domain: DGGITQSPKYLFRKEGQNVTLSCEQNLNHDAMYWYRQDPGQGLRLIYYSQIVNDFQKGDIAEGYSVSREKKESFPLTVTSAQKNPTAFYLCASSSGQGAQPQHFGDGTRLSIL.